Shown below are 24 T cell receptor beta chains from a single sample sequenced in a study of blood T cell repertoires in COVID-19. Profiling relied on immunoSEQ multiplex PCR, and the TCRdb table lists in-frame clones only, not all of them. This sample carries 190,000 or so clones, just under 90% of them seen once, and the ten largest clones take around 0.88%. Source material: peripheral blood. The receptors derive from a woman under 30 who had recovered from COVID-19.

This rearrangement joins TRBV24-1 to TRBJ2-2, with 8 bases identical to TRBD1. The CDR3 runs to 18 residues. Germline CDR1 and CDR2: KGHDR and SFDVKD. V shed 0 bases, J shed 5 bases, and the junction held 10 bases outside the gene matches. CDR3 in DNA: TGTGCCACCAGTGATTTGAAGTTGGACAGGGAATTTACCGGGGAGCTGTTTTTT. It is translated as CATSDLKLDREFTGELFF.

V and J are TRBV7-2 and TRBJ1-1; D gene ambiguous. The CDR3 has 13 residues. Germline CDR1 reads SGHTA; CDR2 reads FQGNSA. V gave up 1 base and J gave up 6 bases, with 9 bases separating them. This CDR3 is CASSLGGFAEAFF. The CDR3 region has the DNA TGTGCCAGCAGCTTAGGAGGATTCGCTGAAGCTTTCTTT.

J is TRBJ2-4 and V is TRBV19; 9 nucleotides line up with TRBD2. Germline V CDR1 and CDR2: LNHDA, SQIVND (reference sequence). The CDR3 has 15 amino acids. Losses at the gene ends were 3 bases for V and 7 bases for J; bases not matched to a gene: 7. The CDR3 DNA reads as TGTGCCAGTAGTATTGGGCTAGCGGGAAGGAACATTCAGTACTTC. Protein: CASSIGLAGRNIQYF.

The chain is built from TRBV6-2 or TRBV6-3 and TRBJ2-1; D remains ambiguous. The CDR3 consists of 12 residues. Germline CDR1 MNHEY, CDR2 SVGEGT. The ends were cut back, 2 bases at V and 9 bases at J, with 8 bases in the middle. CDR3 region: CASSYPAVEQFF. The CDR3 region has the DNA TGTGCCAGCAGTTACCCTGCGGTTGAGCAGTTCTTC.

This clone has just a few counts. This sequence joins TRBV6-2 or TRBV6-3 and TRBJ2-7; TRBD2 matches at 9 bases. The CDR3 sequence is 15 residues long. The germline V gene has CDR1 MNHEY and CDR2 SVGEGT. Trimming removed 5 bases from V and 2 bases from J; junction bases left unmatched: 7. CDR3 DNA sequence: TGTGCCAGCAGTCCCGGACTAGCGAACACCTACGAGCAGTACTTC. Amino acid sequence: CASSPGLANTYEQYF.

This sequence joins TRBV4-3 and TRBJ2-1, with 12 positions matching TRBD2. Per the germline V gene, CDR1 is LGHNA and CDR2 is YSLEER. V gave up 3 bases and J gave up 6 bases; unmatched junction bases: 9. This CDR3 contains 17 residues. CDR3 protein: CASSHWTSGTYINEQFF. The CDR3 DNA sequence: TGCGCCAGCAGCCATTGGACTAGCGGGACGTATATCAATGAGCAGTTCTTC.

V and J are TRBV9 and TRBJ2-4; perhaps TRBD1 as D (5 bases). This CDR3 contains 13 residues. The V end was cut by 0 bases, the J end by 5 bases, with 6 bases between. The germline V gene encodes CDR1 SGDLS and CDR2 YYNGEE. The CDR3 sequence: CASSVGQQNIQYF. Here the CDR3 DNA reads TGTGCCAGCAGCGTAGGACAGCAAAACATTCAGTACTTC.

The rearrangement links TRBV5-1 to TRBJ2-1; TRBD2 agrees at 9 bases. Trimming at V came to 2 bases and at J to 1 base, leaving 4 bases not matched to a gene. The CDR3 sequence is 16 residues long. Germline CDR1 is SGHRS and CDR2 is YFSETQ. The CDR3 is CASSFSGSGSYNEQFF. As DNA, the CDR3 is TGCGCCAGCAGCTTTAGCGGGAGTGGGTCCTACAATGAGCAGTTCTTC.

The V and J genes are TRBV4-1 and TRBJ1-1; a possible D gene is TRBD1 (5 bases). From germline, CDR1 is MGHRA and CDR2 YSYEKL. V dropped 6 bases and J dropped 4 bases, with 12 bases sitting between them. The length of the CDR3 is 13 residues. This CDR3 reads CASRGQVPTEAFF. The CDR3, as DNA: TGCGCCAGCAGGGGGCAGGTCCCCACTGAAGCTTTCTTT.

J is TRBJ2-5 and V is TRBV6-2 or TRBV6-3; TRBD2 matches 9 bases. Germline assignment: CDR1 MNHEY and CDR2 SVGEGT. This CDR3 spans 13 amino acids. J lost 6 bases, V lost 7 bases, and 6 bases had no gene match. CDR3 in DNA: TGTGCCAGCAACCCCAGCGGGGGGAAGACCCAGTACTTC. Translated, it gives CASNPSGGKTQYF.

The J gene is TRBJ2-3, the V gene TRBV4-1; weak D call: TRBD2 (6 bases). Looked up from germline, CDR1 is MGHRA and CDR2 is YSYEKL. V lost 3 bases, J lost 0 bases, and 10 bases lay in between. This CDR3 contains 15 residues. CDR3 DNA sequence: TGCGCCAGCAGCCAGGGAGGATTTAGCACAGATACGCAGTATTTT. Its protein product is CASSQGGFSTDTQYF.

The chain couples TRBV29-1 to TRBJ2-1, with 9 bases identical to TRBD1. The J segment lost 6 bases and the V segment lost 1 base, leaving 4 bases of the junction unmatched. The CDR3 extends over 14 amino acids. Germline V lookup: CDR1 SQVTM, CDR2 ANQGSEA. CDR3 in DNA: TGCAGCGTTGAAGCCCCGGACAGGGGCAATGAGCAGTTCTTC. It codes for CSVEAPDRGNEQFF.

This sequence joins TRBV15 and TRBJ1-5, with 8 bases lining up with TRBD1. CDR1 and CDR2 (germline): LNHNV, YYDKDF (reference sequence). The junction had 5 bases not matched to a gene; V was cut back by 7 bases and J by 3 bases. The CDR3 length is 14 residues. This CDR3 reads CATTDRDANQPQHF. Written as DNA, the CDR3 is TGTGCCACCACGGACAGGGATGCCAATCAGCCCCAGCATTTT.

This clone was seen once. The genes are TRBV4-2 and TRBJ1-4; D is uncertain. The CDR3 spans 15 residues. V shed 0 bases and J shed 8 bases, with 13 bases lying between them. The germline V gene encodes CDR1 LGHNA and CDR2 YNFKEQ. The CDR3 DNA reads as TGTGCCAGCAGCCAAGAATTGCGGGGAGGGGAAAAACTGTTTTTT. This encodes CASSQELRGGEKLFF.

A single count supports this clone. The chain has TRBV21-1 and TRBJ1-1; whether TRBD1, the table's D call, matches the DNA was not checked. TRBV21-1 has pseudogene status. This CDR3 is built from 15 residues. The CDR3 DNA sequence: TGTGCCAGCAGCGCAACGTGGCACACGAACACTGAAGCTTTCTTT. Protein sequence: CASSATWHTNTEAFF.

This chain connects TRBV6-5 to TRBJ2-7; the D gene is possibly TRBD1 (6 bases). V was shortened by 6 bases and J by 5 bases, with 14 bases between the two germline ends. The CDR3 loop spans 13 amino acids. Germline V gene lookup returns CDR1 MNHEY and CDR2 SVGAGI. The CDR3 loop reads CASSPEGVNEQYF. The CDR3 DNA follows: TGTGCCAGCAGCCCCGAGGGGGTCAACGAGCAGTACTTC.

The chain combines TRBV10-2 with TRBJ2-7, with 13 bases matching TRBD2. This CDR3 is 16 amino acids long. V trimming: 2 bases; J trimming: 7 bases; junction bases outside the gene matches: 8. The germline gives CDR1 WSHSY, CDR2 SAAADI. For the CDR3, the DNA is TGCGCCAGCAGTGAGGGGAGGACTAGCGGGAGTGGTGAGCAGTACGTC. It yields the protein CASSEGRTSGSGEQYV.

The chain's CDR3 is CASSRFATNEKLFF. CDR3 sequence (DNA): TGTGCCAGCAGCAGGTTTGCAACTAATGAAAAACTGTTTTTT. This rearrangement joins TRBV2 to TRBJ1-4; D is ambiguous. From germline, CDR1 is SNHLY and CDR2 FYNNEI. This CDR3 region has 14 residues. V lost 6 bases and J lost 0, with 8 bases in between. The entire variable domain, with the rest obtained from reference TRBV2 and TRBJ1-4, is as follows: EPEVTQTPSHQVTQMGQEVILRCVPISNHLYFYWYRQILGQKVEFLVSFYNNEISEKSEIFDDQFSVERPDGSNFTLKIRSTKLEDSAMYFCASSRFATNEKLFFGSGTQLSVL.

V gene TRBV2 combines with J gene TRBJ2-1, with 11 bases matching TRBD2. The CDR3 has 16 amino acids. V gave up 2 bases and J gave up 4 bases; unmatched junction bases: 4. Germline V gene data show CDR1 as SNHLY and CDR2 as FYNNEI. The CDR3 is CASSEIGTSGYNEQFF. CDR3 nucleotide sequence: TGTGCCAGCAGTGAAATCGGGACTAGCGGTTACAATGAGCAGTTCTTC. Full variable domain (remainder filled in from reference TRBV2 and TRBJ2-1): EPEVTQTPSHQVTQMGQEVILRCVPISNHLYFYWYRQILGQKVEFLVSFYNNEISEKSEIFDDQFSVERPDGSNFTLKIRSTKLEDSAMYFCASSEIGTSGYNEQFFGPGTRLTVL.

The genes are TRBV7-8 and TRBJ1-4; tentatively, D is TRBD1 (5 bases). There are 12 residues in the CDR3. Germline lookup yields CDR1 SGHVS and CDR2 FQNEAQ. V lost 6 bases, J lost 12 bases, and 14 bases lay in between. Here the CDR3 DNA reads TGTGCCAGCAGGCGAGAGGTGGGGCAACTGTTTTTT. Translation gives CASRREVGQLFF.

For the CDR3, the DNA is TGTGCCAGCAGCGTAGGAGGACAGGGGGCGCCTGGTGGCTACACCTTC. Translation: CASSVGGQGAPGGYTF. This chain joins TRBV9 and TRBJ1-2; 11 bases map to TRBD1. Germline lookup yields CDR1 SGDLS and CDR2 YYNGEE. Trimming at V came to 0 bases and at J to 7 bases, leaving 8 bases not matched to a gene. The CDR3 loop spans 16 amino acids.

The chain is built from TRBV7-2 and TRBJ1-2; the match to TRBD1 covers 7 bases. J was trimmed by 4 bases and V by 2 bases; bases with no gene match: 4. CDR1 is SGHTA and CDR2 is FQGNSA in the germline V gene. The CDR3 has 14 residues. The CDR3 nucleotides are TGTGCCAGCAGCTTAAGTCGGGACAGCTATGGCTACACCTTC. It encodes CASSLSRDSYGYTF.

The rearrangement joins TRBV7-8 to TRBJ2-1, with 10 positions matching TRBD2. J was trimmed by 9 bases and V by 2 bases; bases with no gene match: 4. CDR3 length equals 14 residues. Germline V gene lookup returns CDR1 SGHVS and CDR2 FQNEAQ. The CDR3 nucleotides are TGTGCCAGCAGCTTAACTAGCGGGGCAGGTGAGCAGTTCTTC. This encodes CASSLTSGAGEQFF.

CDR3 DNA sequence: TGTGCCAGCAGCTCGGGACAGGGGGACGAAAAACTGTTTTTT. Translation gives CASSSGQGDEKLFF. The gene calls are TRBV9 and TRBJ1-4; 11 bases match TRBD1. This CDR3 spans 14 amino acids. With 4 bases clipped from V and 8 bases from J, the junction kept 4 bases outside the gene matches. Germline CDR1 SGDLS, CDR2 YYNGEE.